This is a list of T cell receptor beta chains from one sample in a study of shared clonotypes between healthy human individuals. Method: immunoSEQ multiplex PCR; TCRdb's copy keeps in-frame clones and lacks some. This table has millions of clones, roughly 94% appearing once. The sequencing sample was made of naive CD8+ T cells sorted from blood. Receptors were obtained from a man in his late teens or twenties in good health. Both conserved end residues are part of each CDR3. The D gene is left open where the match is weak. A row's size may be missing; if present it is once, few, many or a size class.

j_call clone_size d_call v_call cdr3_aa cdr3_nt
TRBJ1-1 NA TRBD1 TRBV4-1 CASSPAGQGAKDTEAFF TGCGCCAGCAGCCCCGCCGGACAGGGGGCGAAAGACACTGAAGCTTTCTTT
TRBJ2-1 NA NA TRBV6-4 CASSPTVSYNEQFF TGTGCCAGCAGCCCAACAGTCTCCTACAATGAGCAGTTCTTC
TRBJ2-2 NA NA TRBV27 CASSSTVPTGELFF TGTGCCAGCAGTTCCACCGTCCCCACCGGGGAGCTGTTTTTT
TRBJ1-1 NA NA TRBV5-4 CASSEGHPKANTEAFF TGTGCCAGCAGCGAGGGACACCCTAAAGCGAACACTGAAGCTTTCTTT
TRBJ2-1 NA TRBD2 TRBV11-2 CASSTLPPTSDEQFF TGTGCCAGCAGCACCCTCCCCCCAACTAGCGATGAGCAGTTCTTC
TRBJ2-5 NA NA TRBV21-1 CASSTALRGRETQYF TGTGCCAGCAGCACCGCCCTCAGGGGGCGAGAGACCCAGTACTTC
TRBJ1-1 NA NA TRBV30 CAWSVLGGTEAFF TGTGCCTGGAGTGTATTGGGAGGAACTGAAGCTTTCTTT
TRBJ2-7 NA TRBD1 TRBV5-4 CASSGGDSPEQYF TGTGCCAGCAGCGGTGGGGACAGTCCTGAGCAGTACTTC
TRBJ2-3 once NA TRBV19 CASSLGLPTDTQYF TGTGCCAGTAGCCTGGGACTTCCCACAGATACGCAGTATTTT
TRBJ2-7 NA TRBD2 TRBV6-5 CASSYSSGSQKQYF TGTGCCAGCAGTTACTCTAGCGGGAGTCAAAAGCAGTACTTC
TRBJ1-6 NA NA TRBV11-2 CASSLAGPRQGNSPLHF TGTGCCAGCAGCTTAGCGGGCCCCAGGCAAGGTAATTCACCCCTCCACTTT
TRBJ2-1 NA NA TRBV6-1 CASSELVDYNEQFF TGTGCCAGCAGTGAACTGGTAGACTACAATGAGCAGTTCTTC
TRBJ1-5 NA NA TRBV27 CASSPLTVQGGSNQPQHF TGTGCCAGCAGTCCGCTGACAGTCCAAGGGGGGAGCAATCAGCCCCAGCATTTT
TRBJ2-7 NA NA TRBV13 CASSLAGGPSYEQYF TGTGCCAGCAGCTTAGCCGGGGGGCCTTCCTACGAGCAGTACTTC
TRBJ2-7 NA TRBD1 TRBV29-1 CSVRGTGVGYEQYF TGCAGCGTTCGCGGGACAGGGGTAGGATACGAGCAGTACTTC
TRBJ2-7 NA NA TRBV27 CASSSRDSYEQYF TGTGCCAGCAGTTCTCGGGACTCCTACGAGCAGTACTTC
TRBJ2-5 NA TRBD1 TRBV19 CASSPRDSRETQYF TGTGCCAGTAGTCCTAGGGACAGTCGGGAGACCCAGTACTTC
TRBJ2-5 NA TRBD2 TRBV27 CASSHAGELKETQYF TGTGCCAGCAGTCACGCGGGAGAATTGAAAGAGACCCAGTACTTC
TRBJ2-2 NA TRBD2 TRBV30 CAWTLTPGGAYTGELFF TGTGCCTGGACCCTAACACCGGGGGGGGCGTACACCGGGGAGCTGTTTTTT
TRBJ2-2 NA NA TRBV10-2 CASSEARVPGELFF TGCGCCAGCAGTGAGGCGAGGGTGCCCGGGGAGCTGTTTTTT
TRBJ2-1 NA NA TRBV4-1 CASSHMRGSSYNEQFF TGCGCCAGCAGCCATATGCGGGGCAGCTCCTACAATGAGCAGTTCTTC
TRBJ2-7 once NA TRBV5-6 CASSFSLDRADEQYF TGTGCCAGCAGCTTTTCGCTAGATAGGGCCGACGAGCAGTACTTC
TRBJ1-6 NA NA TRBV4-1 CASSQVSGGAYNSPLHF TGCGCCAGCAGCCAAGTGTCGGGGGGAGCCTATAATTCACCCCTCCACTTT
TRBJ1-1 NA NA TRBV5-1 CASSLTLQRDTEAFF TGCGCCAGCAGCTTGACACTACAAAGAGACACTGAAGCTTTCTTT
TRBJ1-5 NA NA TRBV2 CASSALDSNQPQHF TGTGCCAGCAGTGCCCTAGATAGCAATCAGCCCCAGCATTTT
TRBJ2-5 once TRBD1 TRBV11-2 CASSPGTGAGETQYF TGTGCCAGCAGCCCCGGGACAGGGGCGGGGGAGACCCAGTACTTC
TRBJ2-3 NA TRBD2 TRBV5-1 CASSPTGASGRSTDTQYF TGCGCCAGCAGCCCAACCGGGGCTAGCGGGCGTAGCACAGATACGCAGTATTTT
TRBJ1-6 once TRBD1 TRBV2 CASGPGQAYSPLHF TGTGCCAGCGGACCGGGACAGGCCTATTCACCCCTCCACTTT
TRBJ2-3 NA NA TRBV6-6 CASTQGPDTQYF TGTGCCAGCACCCAGGGCCCAGATACGCAGTATTTT
TRBJ1-2 NA TRBD1 TRBV4-1 CASSQVTGDGYTF TGCGCCAGCAGCCAAGTGACAGGGGATGGCTACACCTTC
TRBJ2-1 NA TRBD2 TRBV5-1 CASSSSSGGLGNEQFF TGCGCCAGCAGCTCCTCTAGCGGGGGTCTTGGCAATGAGCAGTTCTTC
TRBJ2-7 NA NA TRBV4-3 CASSQGSGYEQYF TGCGCCAGCAGCCAGGGATCTGGCTACGAGCAGTACTTC
TRBJ2-7 NA NA TRBV5-6 CASSSGKSYEQYF TGTGCCAGCAGCTCGGGCAAATCCTACGAGCAGTACTTC
TRBJ2-4 NA NA TRBV27 CASTSSGKNIQYF TGTGCCAGTACCTCCAGCGGGAAAAACATTCAGTACTTC
TRBJ2-7 NA NA TRBV4-3 CASSHPPRRDRKHYEQYF TGCGCCAGCAGCCATCCCCCCAGGCGGGACCGCAAACACTACGAGCAGTACTTC
TRBJ1-3 NA TRBD1 TRBV7-9 CASSRDRVVGNTIYF TGTGCCAGCAGCAGAGACAGGGTCGTTGGGAACACCATATATTTT
TRBJ1-1 NA TRBD1 TRBV28 CASSSLTGGGEAFF TGTGCCAGCAGTTCACTCACAGGGGGCGGTGAAGCTTTCTTT
TRBJ2-5 NA TRBD1 TRBV7-8 CASSLPSSGTGGETQYF TGTGCCAGCAGCTTACCATCATCCGGGACAGGGGGCGAGACCCAGTACTTC
TRBJ2-7 NA TRBD2 TRBV10-3 CAISPAGTSETYEQYF TGTGCCATCAGTCCTGCCGGGACTAGCGAGACCTACGAGCAGTACTTC
TRBJ2-1 NA NA TRBV30 CAWSVAASSYNEQFF TGTGCCTGGAGTGTGGCTGCCAGCTCCTACAATGAGCAGTTCTTC
TRBJ2-3 NA NA TRBV9 CASSVAGVSSTDTQYF TGTGCCAGCAGCGTAGCGGGGGTTTCCTCCACAGATACGCAGTATTTT
TRBJ1-6 few TRBD1 TRBV11-2 CASSLEPGGYSPLHF TGTGCCAGCAGCTTAGAACCAGGGGGTTATTCACCCCTCCACTTT
TRBJ1-5 NA NA TRBV6-1 CASSEHDRRYSNQPQHF TGTGCCAGCAGTGAACATGACAGGCGCTATAGCAATCAGCCCCAGCATTTT
TRBJ2-7 NA TRBD2 TRBV4-1 CASSQEPSGNSYEQYF TGCGCCAGCAGCCAAGAACCCAGCGGGAATTCCTACGAGCAGTACTTC
TRBJ2-1 NA TRBD1 TRBV5-6 CASSLTGTGYNEQFF TGTGCCAGCAGCCTTACCGGGACAGGCTACAATGAGCAGTTCTTC
TRBJ2-7 NA TRBD1 TRBV7-8 CASSPPDRAYEQYF TGTGCCAGCAGCCCTCCAGACAGGGCATACGAGCAGTACTTC
TRBJ2-7 NA NA TRBV28 CASRDRDGAYEQYF TGTGCCAGCAGGGACCGGGACGGAGCCTACGAGCAGTACTTC
TRBJ2-5 NA TRBD2 TRBV15 CATSRGQGLAGVFVETQYF TGTGCCACCAGCAGAGGTCAAGGACTAGCGGGAGTATTCGTGGAGACCCAGTACTTC
TRBJ2-7 NA NA TRBV4-1 CASSQDGGSLGFEQYF TGCGCCAGCAGCCAAGATGGGGGCTCTCTGGGGTTCGAGCAGTACTTC
TRBJ2-7 NA NA TRBV6-1 CASSEVTPTYYEQYF TGTGCCAGCAGTGAAGTGACCCCAACCTACTACGAGCAGTACTTC
TRBJ2-3 NA TRBD2 TRBV7-9 CASSGTSGGTDTQYF TGTGCCAGCAGCGGTACTAGCGGGGGCACAGATACGCAGTATTTT
TRBJ1-5 once NA TRBV7-9 CASSSDSEPNQPQHF TGTGCCAGCAGCTCCGACAGCGAACCTAATCAGCCCCAGCATTTT
TRBJ2-4 once NA TRBV19 CASRKDRGMDIQYF TGTGCCAGTAGGAAAGACCGGGGGATGGACATTCAGTACTTC